The 14 T cell receptor beta chains in this list originate from one sample, sequenced in a study of T-cell memory formation after mild COVID-19. One entry per CDR3 protein, called by TCRdb with MiXCR from the 5' RACE reads. The sample includes around 200,000 distinct CDR3 sequences, roughly 18% of them seen just once. The source material was PBMCs or a T cell subset sorted from them (not recorded which). The receptors derive from a man aged 18 to 29 who had mild COVID-19 (a few samples of this study predate the infection). Cell type and time point are not known.

V is TRBV12-3 or TRBV12-4 and J is TRBJ2-2; no clear D. The germline V and J ends were trimmed by 6 bases and 3 bases, with 8 bases remaining between them. CDR3 size: 13 residues. The CDR3 DNA reads as TGTGCCAGCAGGGAACTTGACACCGGGGAGCTGTTTTTT. This sequence encodes CASRELDTGELFF.

In this sample, this clonotype turned up a few times. The chain employs TRBV12-3 or TRBV12-4 and TRBJ2-5, with 10 nucleotides matching TRBD2. CDR3 size: 14 residues. J lost 5 bases, V lost 4 bases, and 4 bases had no gene match. The CDR3 nucleotides read TGTGCCAGCAGTTGGAGCGGGGGGGCCGAGACCCAGTACTTC. Its translation is CASSWSGGAETQYF.

V and J are TRBV5-1 and TRBJ2-3, with 8 bases aligning to TRBD2. Trimming cost V 0 bases and J 1 base; bases outside gene matches: 4. CDR3 length equals 16 residues. Per germline, CDR1 SGHRS and CDR2 YFSETQ. The CDR3 is CASSLETSGGTDTQYF. CDR3 DNA: TGCGCCAGCAGCTTGGAAACTAGCGGTGGCACAGATACGCAGTATTTT.

This clonotype was picked up a small number of times. The chain employs TRBV5-1 and TRBJ1-2, with D perhaps TRBD1 (6 bases). V dropped 0 bases and J dropped 7 bases, with 10 bases sitting between them. Germline values: CDR1 SGHRS, CDR2 YFSETQ. This CDR3 is built from 13 residues. CDR3: CASSLDGQSGYTF. The CDR3 bases are TGCGCCAGCAGCTTGGACGGACAGAGTGGCTACACCTTC.

The chain couples TRBV7-6 to TRBJ1-6; TRBD1 matches at 8 bases. V dropped 5 bases and J dropped 8; count of bases not matched to a gene: 8. Looked up from germline, CDR1 is SGHVS and CDR2 is FNYEAQ. This CDR3 spans 15 amino acids. The CDR3 loop reads CASSPRTGGDSPLHF. The CDR3 nucleotides read TGTGCCAGCAGCCCCCGAACAGGGGGGGATTCACCCCTCCACTTT.

The table lists this clonotype with a count of one. The chain employs TRBV7-2 and TRBJ2-5, with 7 bases aligning to TRBD1. The CDR3 runs 14 residues. J gave up 1 base and V 5 bases, and 4 bases lay outside the gene matches. CDR1 SGHTA and CDR2 FQGNSA come from the germline V gene. The CDR3 DNA reads as TGTGCCAGCAGCCAACAGGGGTCCCAAGAGACCCAGTACTTC. This encodes CASSQQGSQETQYF.

The chain couples TRBV5-1 to TRBJ1-1, with D uncertain. V was shortened by 7 bases and J by 0 bases, with 7 bases between the two germline ends. The germline V gene encodes CDR1 SGHRS and CDR2 YFSETQ. The CDR3 extends over 12 amino acids. CDR3 region: CASGYVNTEAFF. The DNA of the CDR3 is TGCGCCAGCGGGTACGTGAACACTGAAGCTTTCTTT.

There are a few counts of this clonotype. DNA for the CDR3: TGTGCCAGCAGTTTAGGCAGGGCCTTCCGGACGGGGGGTAATGGCTACACCTTC. As protein: CASSLGRAFRTGGNGYTF. This chain uses TRBV28 with TRBJ1-2; perhaps TRBD1 as D (5 bases). V was trimmed by 2 bases and J by 6 bases, leaving 25 bases between them. This CDR3 is built from 18 residues. Germline CDR1 reads MDHEN; CDR2 reads SYDVKM.

This clonotype was observed many times. The genes are TRBV29-1 and TRBJ2-5; D tentatively reads TRBD1 or TRBD2 (6 bases each). V gave up 4 bases and J gave up 5 bases, with 17 bases separating them. The CDR3 is 14 residues long. CDR1 and CDR2 (germline): SQVTM, ANQGSEA. CDR3 DNA sequence: TGCAGCGTTGCCGGGGGCGATAAGTGGGAGACCCAGTACTTC. Encoded protein: CSVAGGDKWETQYF.

The rearrangement links TRBV7-9 to TRBJ2-6; D is perhaps TRBD1 (5 bases). The CDR3 is 17 residues long. Trimming took 5 bases from V and 0 from J, leaving 14 bases between them. The germline V gene encodes CDR1 SEHNR and CDR2 FQNEAQ (reference sequence). In DNA form, the CDR3 reads TGTGCCAGCAGCCCCAGACAGCCTAGCTCTGGGGCCAACGTCCTGACTTTC. It is translated as CASSPRQPSSGANVLTF.

This rearrangement joins TRBV9 to TRBJ2-5; no firm D call. The germline V gene encodes CDR1 SGDLS and CDR2 YYNGEE. The CDR3 sequence is 13 residues long. V was trimmed by 1 base and J by 4 bases, leaving 8 bases between them. For the CDR3, the DNA is TGTGCCAGCAGCGTAACCCCCCCAGAGACCCAGTACTTC. Translating it yields CASSVTPPETQYF.

The CDR3 nucleotides read TGTGCCAGCAGCTTTACCGGACCTACCACAGATACGCAGTATTTT. It specifies CASSFTGPTTDTQYF. The chain couples TRBV7-2 to TRBJ2-3; D not certain. V lost 3 bases and J 2 bases, leaving 12 bases between the germline ends. The CDR3 extends over 15 amino acids. Germline CDR1 reads SGHTA; CDR2 reads FQGNSA. Together with reference TRBV7-2 and TRBJ2-3, the CDR3 gives the full variable domain: GAGVSQSPSNKVTEKGKDVELRCDPISGHTALYWYRQSLGQGLEFLIYFQGNSAPDKSGLPSDRFSAERTGGSVSTLTIQRTQQEDSAVYLCASSFTGPTTDTQYFGPGTRLTVL.

The chain carries TRBV5-1 and TRBJ2-5, with unresolved D. CDR3 length: 14 amino acids. Germline values: CDR1 SGHRS, CDR2 YFSETQ. Trimming cost V 0 bases and J 3 bases, with 9 bases left between them. CDR3 coding DNA: TGCGCCAGCAGCTTGGGGGGTCGAGAAGAGACCCAGTACTTC. It is translated as CASSLGGREETQYF.

This clonotype has just a few counts. The J gene is TRBJ2-7, the V gene TRBV15, with D hard to call. CDR1 and CDR2 from the germline V gene are LNHNV and YYDKDF (reference sequence). Trimming stripped 0 bases from V and 1 base from J, with 13 bases between. The CDR3 runs 16 residues. The CDR3 loop reads CATSRDRPGLSYEQYF. CDR3 in DNA: TGTGCCACCAGCAGAGATCGACCGGGTCTGTCCTACGAGCAGTACTTC.